A single sample gave rise to the 14 T cell receptor beta chains below, sequenced in a study of blood T cell repertoires in COVID-19. Method: immunoSEQ multiplex PCR; TCRdb's copy keeps in-frame clones and lacks some. The data contain about 210,000 clones, around 82% of them singletons. Sequenced sample: peripheral blood. The receptors derive from a woman aged 45 to 65 with acute or convalescent COVID-19.

This clone was observed a single time. The J gene is TRBJ2-3, the V gene TRBV7-8; maybe TRBD2 (6 bases). Germline CDR1 reads SGHVS; CDR2 reads FQNEAQ. V gave up 2 bases and J gave up 5 bases, with 11 bases separating them. CDR3 length: 14 amino acids. CDR3 sequence reads: CASSLKLGGDTQYF. The CDR3 nucleotides are TGTGCCAGCAGCTTAAAACTGGGGGGAGATACGCAGTATTTT. The complete variable domain, with remaining parts taken from reference TRBV7-8 and TRBJ2-3, reads GAGVSQSPRYKVAKRGQDVALRCDPISGHVSLFWYQQALGQGPEFLTYFQNEAQLDKSGLPSDRFFAERPEGSVSTLKIQRTQQEDSAVYLCASSLKLGGDTQYFGPGTRLTVL.

The CDR3 DNA sequence: TGTGCCACCAGCAGAGGAACCCCCGGGGAGACCCAGTACTTC. As protein: CATSRGTPGETQYF. This chain uses TRBV15 with TRBJ2-5, with D unclear. In germline, CDR1 is LNHNV, CDR2 YYDKDF (reference sequence). This CDR3 comprises 14 residues. V dropped 1 base and J dropped 5 bases, with 11 bases sitting between them.

CDR3 nucleotide sequence: TGCGCCAGCAGCCAAGAAGGACAGGGGGACACTGAAGCTTTCTTT. This codes for CASSQEGQGDTEAFF. The chain is built from TRBV4-1 and TRBJ1-1; 10 nucleotides line up with TRBD1. V lost 0 bases and J lost 3; bases outside the gene matches: 1. Germline CDR1 and CDR2: MGHRA and YSYEKL. CDR3 length: 15 residues.

This clone showed up just once. The CDR3 DNA follows: TGTGCCAGCAGTCCCCGGTTTTGGGAGGACACTGAAGCTTTCTTT. Amino acids: CASSPRFWEDTEAFF. The rearrangement uses TRBV27 and TRBJ1-1; the D is unclear. CDR1 MNHEY and CDR2 SMNVEV come from the germline V gene (reference sequence). Trimming pared 5 bases from V and 3 bases from J, leaving 16 bases between. The CDR3 sequence is 15 residues long.

The CDR3 region is CASSVETSGPSSYEQYF. The CDR3 DNA reads TGTGCCAGCAGTGTCGAGACTAGCGGGCCCTCCTCCTACGAGCAGTACTTC. This chain links TRBV6-1 with TRBJ2-7; 10 nucleotides align to TRBD2. CDR1 is MNHNS and CDR2 is SASEGT in the germline V gene. J gave up 0 bases and V 4 bases, and 9 bases lay outside the gene matches. The CDR3 loop spans 17 amino acids.

The V and J genes are TRBV7-2 and TRBJ2-5; TRBD1 aligns across 9 bases. This CDR3 has 14 amino acids. Germline CDR1 and CDR2: SGHTA and FQGNSA. After removal of 1 base from V and 4 bases from J, the junction contained 1 base not matched to a gene. CDR3 sequence: CASSLGTGVETQYF. Written as DNA, the CDR3 is TGTGCCAGCAGCTTAGGGACAGGGGTAGAGACCCAGTACTTC.

V and J are TRBV4-2 and TRBJ2-7; TRBD1 matches 8 bases. Germline V gene sequence: CDR1 LGHNA, CDR2 YNFKEQ. This CDR3 spans 16 amino acids. The V segment lost 1 base and the J segment 2 bases; nucleotides outside the gene matches: 7. CDR3 residues: CASSQGPGTGTYEQYF. The CDR3 DNA sequence: TGTGCCAGCAGCCAAGGTCCCGGGACAGGTACCTACGAGCAGTACTTC.

This clone has just a few counts. The chain employs TRBV5-6 and TRBJ2-7; D perhaps matches TRBD1 (6 bases). The CDR3 contains 14 residues. Germline values: CDR1 SGHDT, CDR2 YYEEEE. V was pared by 0 bases and J by 6 bases, with 13 bases between. The CDR3 sequence is CASSLGSQGAEQYF. The CDR3 DNA follows: TGTGCCAGCAGCTTGGGATCACAGGGAGCCGAGCAGTACTTC.

The chain employs TRBV5-1 and TRBJ2-3; 8 positions agree with TRBD2. Germline V gene sequence: CDR1 SGHRS, CDR2 YFSETQ. Germline trimming cut 7 bases from V and 2 bases from J; bases unmatched to any gene: 6. CDR3 length equals 14 residues. CDR3 loop: CASALSGATDTQYF. The CDR3, as DNA: TGCGCCAGCGCCCTTAGCGGGGCCACAGATACGCAGTATTTT.

The chain's CDR3 is CASSRDRGAKEQYF. CDR3 nucleotides: TGTGCCAGCAGTCGAGACAGGGGGGCTAAAGAGCAGTACTTC. The chain carries TRBV27 and TRBJ2-7; TRBD1 matches 9 bases. Germline trimming cut 5 bases from V and 7 bases from J; bases unmatched to any gene: 9. The CDR3 extends over 14 amino acids. CDR1 MNHEY and CDR2 SMNVEV come from the germline V gene (reference sequence).

The V gene is TRBV7-6, the J gene TRBJ2-1; TRBD2 aligns across 8 bases. With V trimmed by 1 base and J by 5 bases, 7 bases remained unmatched. The CDR3 extends over 16 amino acids. Per germline, CDR1 SGHVS and CDR2 FNYEAQ. CDR3 sequence reads: CASSLEAGGNDNEQFF. CDR3 DNA sequence: TGTGCCAGCAGCTTAGAGGCGGGAGGAAACGACAATGAGCAGTTCTTC. The whole variable domain, remainder taken from reference TRBV7-6 and TRBJ2-1, is GAGVSQSPRYKVTKRGQDVALRCDPISGHVSLYWYRQALGQGPEFLTYFNYEAQQDKSGLPNDRFSAERPEGSISTLTIQRTEQRDSAMYRCASSLEAGGNDNEQFFGPGTRLTVL.

The chain has TRBV19 and TRBJ1-4; D not certain. With 3 bases removed from V and 8 bases from J, the gap between germline ends came to 19 bases. CDR3 length: 16 amino acids. The germline gives CDR1 LNHDA, CDR2 SQIVND (reference sequence). The CDR3 DNA is TGTGCCAGTAGTATCATCGGGGAAAGGAGGAAGGAAAAACTGTTTTTT. Amino acid sequence: CASSIIGERRKEKLFF.

This clone was found a few times. The V gene is TRBV18, the J gene TRBJ1-1; D may be TRBD1 (6 bases). Trimming left V 2 bases short and J 4 bases short, with 14 bases between. CDR3 length: 15 residues. Germline CDR1 KGHSH, CDR2 LQKENI. CDR3 amino acids: CASSPAGGQGTEAFF. The DNA for the CDR3 is TGTGCCAGCTCACCAGCGGGGGGGCAGGGCACTGAAGCTTTCTTT.

This clone was counted once. The genes are TRBV6-1 and TRBJ1-4, with D hard to call. The germline V gene has CDR1 MNHNS and CDR2 SASEGT. Trimming shortened V by 4 bases and J by 7 bases, and 19 bases separated the two germline ends. The CDR3 sequence is 16 residues long. The CDR3 DNA follows: TGTGCCAGCAGTGGGAGGGCCTCAGGTCGTGGTGAAAAACTGTTTTTT. Translation gives CASSGRASGRGEKLFF.